This TCR beta chain was recovered during a study of blood T cell repertoires in COVID-19 (dated by TCRdb to the early 2020s). Study-wide context: Samples covering the acute and convalescent phases of COVID-19 were provided by collaborators in the United States, Italy and Spain. The material from the prospective study consisted of cDNA or gDNA derived from T cells, B-cell-depleted T cells, or PBMCs. The dataset comprised deeply sampled blood TCRbeta repertoires from subjects exposed to, actively infected with, or recovered from COVID-19. The repertoires were released in a freely available public database intended as a resource for research on the immune response to SARS-CoV-2. Samples were obtained from the ongoing ImmuneRACE study (first 160 participants) and from over 1,000 subjects provided by 6 global collaborators. A de-identified subject ID, COVID-19 status, age in years and sex were almost always included in the sample metadata. Where HLA class I and class II types were available, the types were taken from metadata supplied by the sample provider, not from assay-based typing. Results and caveats for the whole study, not just this receptor: The amount of clinical and demographic metadata varied by source and participant and was provided uncurated.

V loses 4 bases of germline sequence and J loses 6 bases, and the interval between the two ends is 10 bases. The CDR3, cysteine through phenylalanine, is 13 amino acids long. The entry retains the CDR3 DNA only, 39 bases that are in frame from base 1. The collaborating institutions used their own protocols to collect whole blood in K2EDTA tubes. For TCRbeta analysis, collaborators shipped samples in one of three forms: frozen whole blood, isolated PBMCs, or DNA extracted from either of those sample types. Ten or more counts support this clone. There is no known antigen for this receptor. Per-base quality was not reported, and no clone a single base away is much larger than it. The immunoSEQ Assay, a bias-controlled multiplex PCR, was used to amplify TCRbeta CDR3 regions from genomic DNA. Processing in the source paper ran as follows. Nucleated cell counts per sample were estimated from amplification of reference gene primers within the assay. To quantify the absolute abundance of each unique TCRbeta CDR3 rearrangement, sequence reads were collapsed and filtered. For each sample, productive Simpson clonality was calculated by taking the square root of Simpson's diversity index across productive rearrangements. In TCRdb, the immuneACCESS table is reduced to in-frame sequences with V and J assigned. These tables do not hold every clone; where another copy was compared, an unresolved V gene accounts for under half, and the others remain unexplained. Clone size and V and J calls were adopted from that table, with D and trimming inferred from the DNA. This sample is represented by 200,000 to 300,000 clones; 75% to 90% of them were singletons. Around 9.2% of the sample goes to the ten largest clones.

The source material was peripheral blood. This TCR derives from a human donor in a cohort sampled during active COVID-19. In this chain, TRBV23-1 is recombined with TRBJ1-5; the D gene is unclear. TRBV23-1 is noted as an ORF with a role that remains uncertain. In nucleotides, the sequence is TGCGCCAGCAGTCCGGGTGAGGCTCAGCCCCAGCATTTT. This is translated as CASSPGEAQPQHF.